These 15 T cell receptor beta chains were all obtained from the same sample, sequenced in a study of shared clonotypes between healthy human individuals. TCRdb's table, derived via immunoSEQ multiplex PCR, lists solely in-frame clones and lacks some. The top ten hold about 1.8% of the sample, which has 600,000 to 800,000 clones, over 55% seen once. Sequencing input: memory CD4+ T cells sorted from blood. Subset specified: CD45RA-negative fraction. All receptors come from a woman in her twenties or thirties in good health.

This chain connects TRBV6-1 to TRBJ2-2; weak D call: TRBD1 (5 bases). Germline V lookup: CDR1 MNHNS, CDR2 SASEGT. This CDR3 is 13 amino acids long. V was pared by 8 bases and J by 2 bases, with 9 bases between. The CDR3 reads CASCDSNTGELFF. The CDR3 DNA reads as TGTGCCAGCTGCGACAGTAACACCGGGGAGCTGTTTTTT.

Only a few counts were recorded for this clone. The V gene is TRBV28, the J gene TRBJ2-7; 7 bases line up with TRBD1. Germline V gene sequence: CDR1 MDHEN, CDR2 SYDVKM. The CDR3 sequence is 12 residues long. The V segment lost 5 bases and the J segment 8 bases; nucleotides outside the gene matches: 6. The CDR3 spells CASSLMTGQQYF. The DNA of the CDR3 is TGTGCCAGCAGTCTAATGACAGGGCAGCAGTACTTC. The full variable domain, its missing parts supplied by reference TRBV28 and TRBJ2-7, is DVKVTQSSRYLVKRTGEKVFLECVQDMDHENMFWYRQDPGLGLRLIYFSYDVKMKEKGDIPEGYSVSREKKERFSLILESASTNQTSMYLCASSLMTGQQYFGPGTRLTVT.

The CDR3 sequence is CAIKGRSHEQFF. As DNA, the CDR3 is TGCGCCATAAAGGGCAGGTCCCATGAGCAGTTCTTC. This sequence joins TRBV4-1 and TRBJ2-1; D ambiguous. CDR3 length: 12 residues. V lost 10 bases and J lost 8, with 15 bases in between. Per germline, CDR1 MGHRA and CDR2 YSYEKL.

The chain couples TRBV10-2 to TRBJ1-1; unclear D gene. V lost 6 bases, J lost 5 bases, and 16 bases lay in between. CDR3 length equals 14 residues. The V gene's germline CDR1 is WSHSY and CDR2 SAAADI. The DNA for the CDR3 is TGCGCCAGCAGCCAAGCTTCTTCGTGGACTGAAGCTTTCTTT. Protein sequence: CASSQASSWTEAFF.

This clone has only a few counts. The V call is TRBV28, the J call TRBJ1-5; D might be TRBD1 (6 bases). V was shortened by 7 bases and J by 3 bases, with 16 bases between the two germline ends. The CDR3 spans 15 residues. The germline V gene has CDR1 MDHEN and CDR2 SYDVKM. CDR3 region: CASKKATGFNQPQHF. The CDR3 nucleotides read TGTGCCAGCAAAAAAGCGACAGGCTTCAATCAGCCCCAGCATTTT.

The CDR3 is CASRTGTGNNEQYF. CDR3 bases: TGTGCCAGCAGAACCGGGACAGGGAATAACGAGCAGTACTTC. The chain links TRBV2 to TRBJ2-5; 9 nucleotides align to TRBD1. The end of the DNA is better explained by TRBJ2-7, so the J call may be wrong. The CDR3 loop spans 14 amino acids. Looked up from germline, CDR1 is SNHLY and CDR2 is FYNNEI.

This clone was seen a handful of times. V and J are TRBV19 and TRBJ2-1; 9 nucleotides align to TRBD2. The germline CDR1 and CDR2 sequences are LNHDA and SQIVND (reference sequence). V lost 3 bases, J lost 4 bases, and 7 bases stayed unmatched. The CDR3 spans 16 residues. The CDR3 sequence: CASSMQLAGKYNEQFF. DNA for the CDR3: TGTGCCAGTAGTATGCAACTAGCGGGTAAATACAATGAGCAGTTCTTC. The full variable domain, completed using reference TRBV19 and TRBJ2-1, is DGGITQSPKYLFRKEGQNVTLSCEQNLNHDAMYWYRQDPGQGLRLIYYSQIVNDFQKGDIAEGYSVSREKKESFPLTVTSAQKNPTAFYLCASSMQLAGKYNEQFFGPGTRLTVL.

The V and J genes are TRBV19 and TRBJ2-2, with 14 bases matching TRBD2. This CDR3 has 17 amino acids. V dropped 6 bases and J dropped 13; count of bases not matched to a gene: 16. The germline V gene has CDR1 LNHDA and CDR2 SQIVND (reference sequence). In DNA, the CDR3 is TGTGCCAGTAGAAGACTAGCGGGAGGGATCACACCGGGGACGCTGTTTTTT. Amino acid sequence: CASRRLAGGITPGTLFF.

The V and J genes are TRBV7-8 and TRBJ2-5; TRBD2 matches 11 bases. J was trimmed by 5 bases and V by 2 bases; bases with no gene match: 7. The CDR3 extends over 16 amino acids. The germline V gene has CDR1 SGHVS and CDR2 FQNEAQ. CDR3 protein: CASSLRTSGLGETQYF. DNA of the CDR3: TGTGCCAGCAGCTTACGGACTAGCGGGTTAGGCGAGACCCAGTACTTC.

The CDR3 loop reads CASSLGVAPEQYF. DNA for the CDR3: TGTGCCAGCAGCTTAGGAGTCGCCCCCGAGCAGTACTTC. The rearrangement links TRBV7-8 to TRBJ2-7; D is unclear. Per the germline V gene, CDR1 is SGHVS and CDR2 is FQNEAQ. Trimming pared 1 base from V and 6 bases from J, leaving 10 bases between. This CDR3 contains 13 residues.

The rearrangement uses TRBV15 and TRBJ1-1; D is uncertain. The V gene lost 1 base and the J gene lost 1 base, with 10 bases spanning the gap. CDR1 LNHNV and CDR2 YYDKDF come from the germline V gene (reference sequence). This CDR3 is built from 15 residues. CDR3 DNA sequence: TGTGCCACCAGCAGAGGGAGGGCTACGAACACTGAAGCTTTCTTT. Protein: CATSRGRATNTEAFF. Variable domain in full (rest from reference TRBV15 and TRBJ1-1): DAMVIQNPRYQVTQFGKPVTLSCSQTLNHNVMYWYQQKSSQAPKLLFHYYDKDFNNEADTPDNFQSRRPNTSFCFLDIRSPGLGDTAMYLCATSRGRATNTEAFFGQGTRLTVV.

The chain has TRBV19 and TRBJ2-2; D is uncertain. Trimming shortened V by 1 base and J by 5 bases, and 11 bases separated the two germline ends. This CDR3 spans 15 amino acids. Germline V gene lookup returns CDR1 LNHDA and CDR2 SQIVND (reference sequence). CDR3 sequence: CASSIAARTTGELFF. The DNA for the CDR3 is TGTGCCAGTAGTATAGCCGCCAGAACAACCGGGGAGCTGTTTTTT.

The V and J genes are TRBV6-6 and TRBJ1-2; tentative D call: TRBD1 (5 bases). The CDR3 has 13 residues. The V end was cut by 6 bases, the J end by 4 bases, with 12 bases between. Germline V gives CDR1 MNHNY, CDR2 SVGAGI (reference sequence). The CDR3: CASSLGLLYGYTF. The CDR3 nucleotides are TGTGCCAGCAGCTTGGGACTCCTCTATGGCTACACCTTC.

This clone showed up just once. The V and J genes are TRBV6-6 and TRBJ2-3; TRBD2 agrees at 13 bases. The length of the CDR3 is 15 residues. V shed 6 bases, J shed 6 bases, and the junction held 6 bases outside the gene matches. Germline V gene data show CDR1 as MNHNY and CDR2 as SVGAGI (reference sequence). The CDR3 loop reads CASRRGLAGEDTQYF. CDR3 bases: TGTGCCAGCAGACGCGGACTAGCGGGAGAGGATACGCAGTATTTT.

J is TRBJ1-1 and V is TRBV2; 7 bases match TRBD1. The CDR3 has 12 amino acids. Germline V gene lookup returns CDR1 SNHLY and CDR2 FYNNEI. V lost 6 bases, J lost 4 bases, and 2 bases stayed unmatched. The CDR3 coding sequence is TGTGCCAGCAGGGGACAGAGCACTGAAGCTTTCTTT. Translating gives CASRGQSTEAFF.